The source of this T cell receptor (beta chain) is a study of blood T cell repertoires in COVID-19. Sequencing used immunoSEQ multiplex PCR; TCRdb keeps in-frame clones, though not all of them. The sample includes approximately 88,000 clones, about nine tenths seen only once; the top ten take around 4%. CDR1 and CDR2 from the germline V gene are SGHNT and YENEEA. This CDR3 has 18 amino acids. V was clipped by 3 bases and J by 10 bases; unmatched bases: 19. The receptor comes from a woman aged 45-65 years in a cohort sampled during active COVID-19. The genes are TRBV11-3 and TRBJ2-3; 10 positions match TRBD2. The sample was peripheral blood. The CDR3 spells CASSFLPGLAASPIAQYF. The CDR3 DNA follows: TGTGCCAGCAGCTTTCTTCCCGGACTAGCGGCTTCGCCAATAGCGCAGTATTTT.